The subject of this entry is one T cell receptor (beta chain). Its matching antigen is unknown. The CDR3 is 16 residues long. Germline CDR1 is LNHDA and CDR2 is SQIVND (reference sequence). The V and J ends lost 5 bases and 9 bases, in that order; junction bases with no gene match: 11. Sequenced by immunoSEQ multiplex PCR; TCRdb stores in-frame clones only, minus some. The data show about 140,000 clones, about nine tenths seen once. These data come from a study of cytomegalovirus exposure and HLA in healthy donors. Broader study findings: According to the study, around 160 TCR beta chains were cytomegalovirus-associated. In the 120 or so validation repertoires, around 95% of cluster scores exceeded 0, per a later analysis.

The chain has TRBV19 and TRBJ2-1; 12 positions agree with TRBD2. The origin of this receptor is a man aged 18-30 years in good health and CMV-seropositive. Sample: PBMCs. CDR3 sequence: CASSPEGLAGYTEQFF. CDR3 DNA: TGTGCCAGTAGTCCAGAAGGACTAGCGGGATATACTGAGCAGTTCTTC.